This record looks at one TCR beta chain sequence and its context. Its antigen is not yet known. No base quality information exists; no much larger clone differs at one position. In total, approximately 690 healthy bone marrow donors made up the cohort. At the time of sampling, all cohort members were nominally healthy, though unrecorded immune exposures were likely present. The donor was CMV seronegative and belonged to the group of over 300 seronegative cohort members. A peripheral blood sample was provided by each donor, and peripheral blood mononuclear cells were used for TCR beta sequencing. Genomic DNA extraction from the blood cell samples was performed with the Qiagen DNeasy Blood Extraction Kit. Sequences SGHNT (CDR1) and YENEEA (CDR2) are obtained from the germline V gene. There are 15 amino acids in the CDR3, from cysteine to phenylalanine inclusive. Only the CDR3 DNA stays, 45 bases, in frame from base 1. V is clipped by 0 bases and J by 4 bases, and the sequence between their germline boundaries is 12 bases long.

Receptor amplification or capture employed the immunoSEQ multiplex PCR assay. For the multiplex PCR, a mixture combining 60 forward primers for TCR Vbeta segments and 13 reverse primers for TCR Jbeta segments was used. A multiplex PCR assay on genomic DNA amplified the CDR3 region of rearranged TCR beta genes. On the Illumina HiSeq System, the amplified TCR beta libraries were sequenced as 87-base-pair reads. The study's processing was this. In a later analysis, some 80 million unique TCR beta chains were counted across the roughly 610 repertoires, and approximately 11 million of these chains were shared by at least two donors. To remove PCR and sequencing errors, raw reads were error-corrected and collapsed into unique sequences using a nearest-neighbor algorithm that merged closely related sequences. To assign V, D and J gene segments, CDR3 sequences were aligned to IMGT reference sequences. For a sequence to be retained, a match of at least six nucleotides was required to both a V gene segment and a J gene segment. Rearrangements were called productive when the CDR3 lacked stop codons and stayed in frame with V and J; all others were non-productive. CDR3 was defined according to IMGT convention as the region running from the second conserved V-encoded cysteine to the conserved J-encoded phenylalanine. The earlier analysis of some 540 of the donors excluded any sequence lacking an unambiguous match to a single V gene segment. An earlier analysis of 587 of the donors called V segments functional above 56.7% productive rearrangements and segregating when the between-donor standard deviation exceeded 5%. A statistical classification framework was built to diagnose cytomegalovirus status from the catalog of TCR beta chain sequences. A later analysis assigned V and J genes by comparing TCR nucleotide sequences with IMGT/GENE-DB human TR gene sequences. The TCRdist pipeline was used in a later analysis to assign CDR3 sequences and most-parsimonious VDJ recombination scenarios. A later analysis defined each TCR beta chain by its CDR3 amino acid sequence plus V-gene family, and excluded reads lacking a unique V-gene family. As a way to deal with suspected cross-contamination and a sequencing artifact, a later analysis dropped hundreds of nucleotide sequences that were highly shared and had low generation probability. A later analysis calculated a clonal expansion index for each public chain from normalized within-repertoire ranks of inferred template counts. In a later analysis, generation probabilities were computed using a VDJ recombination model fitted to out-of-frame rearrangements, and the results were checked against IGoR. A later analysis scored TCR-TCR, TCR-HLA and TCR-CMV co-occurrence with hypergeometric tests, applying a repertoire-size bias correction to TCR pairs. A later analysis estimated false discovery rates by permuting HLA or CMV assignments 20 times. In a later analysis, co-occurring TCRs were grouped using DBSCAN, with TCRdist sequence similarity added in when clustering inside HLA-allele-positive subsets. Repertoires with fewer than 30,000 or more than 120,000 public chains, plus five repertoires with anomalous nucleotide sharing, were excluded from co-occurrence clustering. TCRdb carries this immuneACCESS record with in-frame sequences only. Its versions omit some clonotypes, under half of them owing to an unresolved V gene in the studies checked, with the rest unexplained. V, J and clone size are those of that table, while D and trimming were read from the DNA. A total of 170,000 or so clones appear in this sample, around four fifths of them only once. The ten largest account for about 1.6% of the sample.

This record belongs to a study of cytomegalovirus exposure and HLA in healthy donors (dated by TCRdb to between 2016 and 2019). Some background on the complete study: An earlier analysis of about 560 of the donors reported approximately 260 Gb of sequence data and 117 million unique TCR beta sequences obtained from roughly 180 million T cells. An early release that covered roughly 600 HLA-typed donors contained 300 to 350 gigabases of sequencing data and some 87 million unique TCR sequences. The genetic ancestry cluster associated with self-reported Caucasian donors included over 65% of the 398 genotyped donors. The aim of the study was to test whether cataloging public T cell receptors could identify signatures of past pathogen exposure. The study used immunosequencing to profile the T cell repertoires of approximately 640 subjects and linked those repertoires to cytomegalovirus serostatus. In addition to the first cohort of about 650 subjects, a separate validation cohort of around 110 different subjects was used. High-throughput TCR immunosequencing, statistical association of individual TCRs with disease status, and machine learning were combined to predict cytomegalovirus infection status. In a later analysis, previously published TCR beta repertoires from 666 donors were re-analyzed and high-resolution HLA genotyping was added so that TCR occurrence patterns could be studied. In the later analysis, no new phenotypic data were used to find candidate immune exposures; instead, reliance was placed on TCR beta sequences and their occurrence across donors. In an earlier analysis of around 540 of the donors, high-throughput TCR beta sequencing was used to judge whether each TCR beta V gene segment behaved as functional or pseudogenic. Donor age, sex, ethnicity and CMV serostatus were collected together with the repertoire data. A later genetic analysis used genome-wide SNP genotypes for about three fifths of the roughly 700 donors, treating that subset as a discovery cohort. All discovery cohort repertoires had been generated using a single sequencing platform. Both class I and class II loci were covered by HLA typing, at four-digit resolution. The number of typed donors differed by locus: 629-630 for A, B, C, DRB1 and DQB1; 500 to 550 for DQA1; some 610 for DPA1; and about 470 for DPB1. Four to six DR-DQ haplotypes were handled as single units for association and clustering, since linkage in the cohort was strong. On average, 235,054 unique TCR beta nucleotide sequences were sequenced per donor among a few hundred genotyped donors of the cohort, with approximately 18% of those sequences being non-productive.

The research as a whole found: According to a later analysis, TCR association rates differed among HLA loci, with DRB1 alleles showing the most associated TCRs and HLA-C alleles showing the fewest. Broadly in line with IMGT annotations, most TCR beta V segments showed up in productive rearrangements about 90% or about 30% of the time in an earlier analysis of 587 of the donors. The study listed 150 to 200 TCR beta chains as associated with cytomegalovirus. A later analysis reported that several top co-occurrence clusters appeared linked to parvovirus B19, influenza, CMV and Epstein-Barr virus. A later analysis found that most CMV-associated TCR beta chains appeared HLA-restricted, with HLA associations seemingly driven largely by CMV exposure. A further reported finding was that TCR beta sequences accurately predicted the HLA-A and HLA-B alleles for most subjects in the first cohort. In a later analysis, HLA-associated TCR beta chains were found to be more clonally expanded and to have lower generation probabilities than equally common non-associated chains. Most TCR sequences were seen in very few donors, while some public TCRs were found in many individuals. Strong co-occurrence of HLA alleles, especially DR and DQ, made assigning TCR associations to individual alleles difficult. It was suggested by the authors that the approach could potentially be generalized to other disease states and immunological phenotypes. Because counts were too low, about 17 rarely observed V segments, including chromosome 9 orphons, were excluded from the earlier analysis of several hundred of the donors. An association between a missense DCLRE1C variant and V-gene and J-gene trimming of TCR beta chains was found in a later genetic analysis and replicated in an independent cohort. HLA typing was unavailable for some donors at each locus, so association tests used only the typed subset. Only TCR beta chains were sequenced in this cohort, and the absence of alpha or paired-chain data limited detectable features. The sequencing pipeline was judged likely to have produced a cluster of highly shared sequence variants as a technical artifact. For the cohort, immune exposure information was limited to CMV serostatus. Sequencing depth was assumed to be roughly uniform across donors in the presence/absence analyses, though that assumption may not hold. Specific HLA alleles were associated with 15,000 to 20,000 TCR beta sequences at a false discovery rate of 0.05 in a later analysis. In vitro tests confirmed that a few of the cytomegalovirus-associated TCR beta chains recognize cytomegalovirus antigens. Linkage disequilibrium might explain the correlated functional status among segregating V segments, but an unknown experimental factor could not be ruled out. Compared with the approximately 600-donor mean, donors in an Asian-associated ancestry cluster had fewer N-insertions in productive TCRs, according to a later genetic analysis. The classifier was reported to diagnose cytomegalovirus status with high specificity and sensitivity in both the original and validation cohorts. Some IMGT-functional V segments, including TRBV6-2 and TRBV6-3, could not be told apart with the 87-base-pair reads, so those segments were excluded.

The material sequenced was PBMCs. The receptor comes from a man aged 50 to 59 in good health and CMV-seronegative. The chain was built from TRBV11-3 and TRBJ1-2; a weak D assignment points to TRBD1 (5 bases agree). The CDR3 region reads CASSLELPQGYGYTF. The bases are TGTGCCAGCAGCTTAGAGCTCCCGCAGGGCTATGGCTACACCTTC.